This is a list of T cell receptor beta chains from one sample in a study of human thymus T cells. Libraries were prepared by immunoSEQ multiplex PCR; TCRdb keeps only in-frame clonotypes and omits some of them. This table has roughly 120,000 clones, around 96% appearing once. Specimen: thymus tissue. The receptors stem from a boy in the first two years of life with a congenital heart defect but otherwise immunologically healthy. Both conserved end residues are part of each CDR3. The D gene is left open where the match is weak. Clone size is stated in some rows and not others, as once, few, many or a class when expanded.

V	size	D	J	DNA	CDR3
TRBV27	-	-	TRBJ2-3	TGTGCCAGCAGTTTATGTAATAGCACAGATACGCAGTATTTT	CASSLCNSTDTQYF
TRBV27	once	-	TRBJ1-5	TGTGCCAGCGGTACCGGGACTTCGCAGCCCCAGCATTTT	CASGTGTSQPQHF
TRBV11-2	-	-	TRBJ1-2	TGTGCCAGCAGCTTTTCCCCCCTCGCTGAGGTGAGCCTCTATGGCTACACCTTC	CASSFSPLAEVSLYGYTF
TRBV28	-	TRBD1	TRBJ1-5	TGTGCCAGCAGTTTAAGAACAGGGGATCAGCCCCAGCATTTT	CASSLRTGDQPQHF
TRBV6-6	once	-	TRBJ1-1	TGTGCCAGCAGTTACGGACAGAACACTGAAGCTTTCTTT	CASSYGQNTEAFF
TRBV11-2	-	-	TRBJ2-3	TGTGCCAGCAGCTTAGGGGGGCCAGATACGCAGTATTTT	CASSLGGPDTQYF
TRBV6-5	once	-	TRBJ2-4	TGTGCCAGCAGTTATGAAGCGAATTCGGCCAAAAACATTCAGTACTTC	CASSYEANSAKNIQYF
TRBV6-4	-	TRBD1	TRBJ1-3	TGTGCCAGCAGTGACTGTCATGTGGACAGGTTTTCTGGAAACACCATATATTTT	CASSDCHVDRFSGNTIYF
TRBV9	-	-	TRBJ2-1	TGTGCCAGCAGCGTAGACGGGGGGCCCTACAATGAGCAGTTCTTC	CASSVDGGPYNEQFF
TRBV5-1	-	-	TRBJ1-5	TGCGCCAGCAGCTTGGACGGGAATCAGCCCCAGCATTTT	CASSLDGNQPQHF
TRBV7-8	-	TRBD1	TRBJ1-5	TGTGCCAGCAGCCCCCAGGGGGGTCGGAATCAGCCCCAGCATTTT	CASSPQGGRNQPQHF
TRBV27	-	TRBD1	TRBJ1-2	TGTGCCAGCAGTTCCGACAGGGGCGGCGGCTACACCTTC	CASSSDRGGGYTF
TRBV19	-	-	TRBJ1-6	TGTGCCAGTAGAAAAGGGGGGAACTCACCCCTCCACTTT	CASRKGGNSPLHF
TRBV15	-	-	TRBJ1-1	TGTGCCACCAGCAGATTGAATGCGAACACTGAAGCTTTCTTT	CATSRLNANTEAFF
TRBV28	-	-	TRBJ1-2	TGTGCCAGCAGTCCTCAGGGGCCCGGTCTTTATCGCTACACCTTC	CASSPQGPGLYRYTF
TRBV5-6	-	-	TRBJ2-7	TGTGCCAGCAGCTTGGTTCCGGCTAGTTATGAGGAGCAGTACTTC	CASSLVPASYEEQYF